This T cell receptor beta chain was obtained from a study of Ad26.COV2.S vaccination and SARS-CoV-2 variants. About the research overall: Intramuscular Ad26.COV2.S at 5x10^10 or 1x10^11 viral particles. The study's findings and limits: The study found similar non-spike TCR breadth in vaccine and placebo recipients.

Trimming at V came to 3 bases and at J to 2 bases, leaving 10 bases not matched to a gene. The CDR3 is 17 residues long. CDR1 and CDR2 from the germline V gene are LNHDA and SQIVND (reference sequence). Of note for this clone: Its target is unknown.

Treatment: 19 received Ad26.COV2.S at low or high dose, single or two shots; about 5 received placebo; per-sample allocation not given. Each sample was drawn 63 days after the first injection (of vaccine or placebo). The shot given was an Ad26 vector that makes Wuhan-strain SARS-CoV-2 spike. Sequencing used immunoSEQ multiplex PCR; TCRdb keeps in-frame clones, though not all of them. The table has hundreds of thousands of clones, 80% to 90% seen once. V and J are TRBV19 and TRBJ2-7; TRBD1 matches 10 bases. The TCR sequence derives from a person aged 18 to 65 who received the Ad26.COV2.S COVID-19 vaccine or a placebo. This sample comprised peripheral blood, obtained in a trial of Ad26.COV2.S vaccine versus placebo. The DNA of the CDR3 is TGTGCCAGTAGTATTACCCATGGGACAGGGGATCCCTACGAGCAGTACTTC. As protein: CASSITHGTGDPYEQYF.